These T cell receptor beta chains were read from a single sample in a study of cytomegalovirus exposure and HLA in healthy donors. Libraries were prepared by immunoSEQ multiplex PCR; TCRdb keeps only in-frame clonotypes and omits some of them. The table has tens of thousands of clones, approximately 93% seen once. The sequenced material came from PBMCs. The receptors were gathered from a woman aged 18-35 years in good health and CMV-seronegative. Each CDR3 is given with its conserved first and last residue. Each record gives: J gene, clone size, V gene, D gene, CDR3 protein, CDR3 DNA. D genes are given only for firm matches. Clone size is shown for a subset of rows, as once, few, many or a class of expanded clone.

j_gene: TRBJ2-2
abundance: .
v_gene: TRBV19
d_gene: .
CDR3aa: CASSMGRLTGELFF
CDR3nt: TGTGCCAGTAGTATGGGGCGCCTCACCGGGGAGCTGTTTTTT

j_gene: TRBJ1-1
abundance: .
v_gene: TRBV30
d_gene: TRBD1
CDR3aa: CAWSVWDRRNTEAFF
CDR3nt: TGTGCCTGGAGTGTATGGGACAGGAGGAACACTGAAGCTTTCTTT

j_gene: TRBJ2-3
abundance: .
v_gene: TRBV13
d_gene: .
CDR3aa: CASSLGRGAVSTDTQYF
CDR3nt: TGTGCCAGCAGCTTAGGCCGGGGGGCCGTTTCTACAGATACGCAGTATTTT

j_gene: TRBJ1-1
abundance: .
v_gene: TRBV6-1
d_gene: .
CDR3aa: CASLGVFTEAFF
CDR3nt: TGTGCCAGCTTAGGGGTGTTCACTGAAGCTTTCTTT

j_gene: TRBJ2-1
abundance: .
v_gene: TRBV10-3
d_gene: .
CDR3aa: CAIRNPAATNEQFF
CDR3nt: TGTGCCATCAGAAATCCCGCAGCGACCAATGAGCAGTTCTTC

j_gene: TRBJ1-5
abundance: .
v_gene: TRBV19
d_gene: .
CDR3aa: CASSTDPRKQGTQHF
CDR3nt: TGTGCCAGTAGTACGGATCCACGAAAACAGGGAACCCAGCATTTT

j_gene: TRBJ1-5
abundance: .
v_gene: TRBV2
d_gene: .
CDR3aa: CASSGSGGDNQPQHF
CDR3nt: TGTGCCAGCAGTGGGTCCGGGGGAGACAATCAGCCCCAGCATTTT

j_gene: TRBJ1-1
abundance: .
v_gene: TRBV25-1
d_gene: .
CDR3aa: CASSRGGYTEAFF
CDR3nt: TGTGCCAGCAGCCGAGGGGGTTACACTGAAGCTTTCTTT

j_gene: TRBJ1-6
abundance: once
v_gene: TRBV5-6
d_gene: TRBD1
CDR3aa: CASSPGQGGSPLHF
CDR3nt: TGTGCCAGCAGCCCCGGACAGGGGGGTTCACCCCTCCACTTT

j_gene: TRBJ1-2
abundance: .
v_gene: TRBV5-1
d_gene: .
CDR3aa: CASSPQGLNYGYTF
CDR3nt: TGCGCCAGCAGCCCTCAGGGGCTTAACTATGGCTACACCTTC

j_gene: TRBJ1-6
abundance: .
v_gene: TRBV5-1
d_gene: .
CDR3aa: CASSLDGYSPLHF
CDR3nt: TGCGCCAGCAGCTTGGACGGGTATTCACCCCTCCACTTT

j_gene: TRBJ1-1
abundance: .
v_gene: TRBV6-5
d_gene: .
CDR3aa: CASRSRVNEAFF
CDR3nt: TGTGCCAGCAGGTCTCGGGTTAATGAAGCTTTCTTT

j_gene: TRBJ2-7
abundance: .
v_gene: TRBV5-5
d_gene: TRBD1
CDR3aa: CASSPLGTAIYEQYF
CDR3nt: TGTGCCAGCAGCCCCCTCGGGACAGCTATCTACGAGCAGTACTTC

j_gene: TRBJ1-4
abundance: .
v_gene: TRBV29-1
d_gene: TRBD1
CDR3aa: CSVAPGQGDEKLFF
CDR3nt: TGCAGCGTTGCTCCGGGACAGGGAGATGAAAAACTGTTTTTT

j_gene: TRBJ2-7
abundance: .
v_gene: TRBV5-6
d_gene: TRBD2
CDR3aa: CASSLGTSGVVGQYF
CDR3nt: TGTGCCAGCAGCTTGGGGACTAGCGGGGTCGTTGGGCAGTACTTC

j_gene: TRBJ2-3
abundance: .
v_gene: TRBV4-1
d_gene: TRBD2
CDR3aa: CASSQGSGDVADTQYF
CDR3nt: TGCGCCAGCAGCCAAGGAAGCGGGGACGTGGCAGATACGCAGTATTTT

j_gene: TRBJ1-1
abundance: .
v_gene: TRBV2
d_gene: .
CDR3aa: CASSPDSNTEAFF
CDR3nt: TGTGCCAGCAGTCCCGACAGCAACACTGAAGCTTTCTTT

j_gene: TRBJ2-1
abundance: .
v_gene: TRBV29-1
d_gene: TRBD2
CDR3aa: CSALGLAGVREQFF
CDR3nt: TGCAGCGCCCTCGGACTAGCGGGAGTACGGGAGCAGTTCTTC

j_gene: TRBJ1-1
abundance: .
v_gene: TRBV2
d_gene: TRBD1
CDR3aa: CASSLQGGTEAFF
CDR3nt: TGTGCCAGCAGTCTACAGGGGGGCACTGAAGCTTTCTTT

j_gene: TRBJ1-2
abundance: .
v_gene: TRBV2
d_gene: TRBD1
CDR3aa: CASSLTDRGANYGYTF
CDR3nt: TGTGCCAGCAGTCTTACCGACAGGGGAGCTAACTATGGCTACACCTTC

j_gene: TRBJ2-3
abundance: once
v_gene: TRBV6-1
d_gene: .
CDR3aa: CASTPGYTDTQYF
CDR3nt: TGTGCCAGCACTCCGGGATACACAGATACGCAGTATTTT

j_gene: TRBJ2-7
abundance: .
v_gene: TRBV19
d_gene: .
CDR3aa: CASGGGQSSYEQYF
CDR3nt: TGTGCCAGTGGAGGGGGCCAGAGCTCCTACGAGCAGTACTTC

j_gene: TRBJ1-5
abundance: .
v_gene: TRBV7-8
d_gene: .
CDR3aa: CASSLEAAGPLKPQHF
CDR3nt: TGTGCCAGCAGCTTAGAGGCGGCGGGTCCGCTTAAGCCCCAGCATTTT

j_gene: TRBJ2-3
abundance: .
v_gene: TRBV11-2
d_gene: .
CDR3aa: CASSLVSGDATQYF
CDR3nt: TGTGCCAGCAGCTTAGTTTCTGGAGACGCTACGCAGTATTTT

j_gene: TRBJ2-1
abundance: .
v_gene: TRBV7-2
d_gene: .
CDR3aa: CASSSEIYNEQFF
CDR3nt: TGTGCCAGCAGCTCTGAGATCTACAATGAGCAGTTCTTC

j_gene: TRBJ1-1
abundance: .
v_gene: TRBV2
d_gene: .
CDR3aa: CASRQTMNTEAFF
CDR3nt: TGTGCCAGCCGACAGACAATGAACACTGAAGCTTTCTTT

j_gene: TRBJ1-1
abundance: .
v_gene: TRBV5-6
d_gene: TRBD1
CDR3aa: CASSSPALTGAATEAFF
CDR3nt: TGTGCCAGCAGCTCCCCGGCACTTACAGGGGCGGCCACTGAAGCTTTCTTT

j_gene: TRBJ1-1
abundance: .
v_gene: TRBV29-1
d_gene: .
CDR3aa: CSVGRGGPEAFF
CDR3nt: TGCAGCGTTGGGAGGGGGGGGCCTGAAGCTTTCTTT

j_gene: TRBJ1-4
abundance: once
v_gene: TRBV2
d_gene: .
CDR3aa: CASSETTRPNEKLFF
CDR3nt: TGTGCCAGCAGTGAGACGACAAGGCCTAATGAAAAACTGTTTTTT

j_gene: TRBJ2-3
abundance: .
v_gene: TRBV6-1
d_gene: TRBD2
CDR3aa: CASSEAFGGGPEDTQYF
CDR3nt: TGTGCCAGCAGTGAAGCGTTCGGGGGAGGGCCGGAAGATACGCAGTATTTT

j_gene: TRBJ2-1
abundance: .
v_gene: TRBV5-4
d_gene: TRBD1
CDR3aa: CASSLRDRGQGYNEQFF
CDR3nt: TGTGCCAGCTCCCTCCGGGACAGGGGGCAAGGCTACAATGAGCAGTTCTTC

j_gene: TRBJ2-7
abundance: once
v_gene: TRBV19
d_gene: TRBD2
CDR3aa: CASSYGLAGYEQYF
CDR3nt: TGTGCCAGTAGCTACGGGCTAGCGGGCTACGAGCAGTACTTC

j_gene: TRBJ2-5
abundance: .
v_gene: TRBV6-6
d_gene: TRBD2
CDR3aa: CASSYSAGGKETQYF
CDR3nt: TGTGCCAGCAGTTACTCGGCGGGGGGGAAAGAGACCCAGTACTTC

j_gene: TRBJ2-3
abundance: .
v_gene: TRBV11-2
d_gene: TRBD2
CDR3aa: CASSLVSGRPDTQYF
CDR3nt: TGTGCCAGCAGCTTAGTTAGCGGGAGGCCGGATACGCAGTATTTT

j_gene: TRBJ1-3
abundance: once
v_gene: TRBV12-5
d_gene: .
CDR3aa: CASGLVPGVDGNTIYF
CDR3nt: TGTGCTAGTGGTTTGGTACCGGGGGTGGATGGAAACACCATATATTTT

j_gene: TRBJ1-2
abundance: .
v_gene: TRBV18
d_gene: .
CDR3aa: CASSPSTGVGGYTF
CDR3nt: TGTGCCAGCTCACCCTCAACGGGGGTCGGTGGCTACACCTTC